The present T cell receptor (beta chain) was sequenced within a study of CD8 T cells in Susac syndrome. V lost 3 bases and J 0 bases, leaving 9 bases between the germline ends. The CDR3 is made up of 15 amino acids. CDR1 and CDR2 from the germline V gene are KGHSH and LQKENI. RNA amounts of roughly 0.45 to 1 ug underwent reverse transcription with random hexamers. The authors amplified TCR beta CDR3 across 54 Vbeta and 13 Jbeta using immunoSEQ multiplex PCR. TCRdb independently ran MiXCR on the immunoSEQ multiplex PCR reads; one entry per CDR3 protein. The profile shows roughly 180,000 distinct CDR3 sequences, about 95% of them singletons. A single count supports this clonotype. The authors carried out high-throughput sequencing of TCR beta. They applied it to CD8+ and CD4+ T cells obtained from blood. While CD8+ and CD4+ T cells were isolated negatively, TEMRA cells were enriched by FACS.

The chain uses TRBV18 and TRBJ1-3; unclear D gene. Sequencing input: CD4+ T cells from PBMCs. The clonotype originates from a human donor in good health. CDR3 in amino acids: CASSPDIRSGNTIYF. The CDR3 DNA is TGTGCCAGCTCACCGGATATCCGCTCTGGAAACACCATATATTTT.